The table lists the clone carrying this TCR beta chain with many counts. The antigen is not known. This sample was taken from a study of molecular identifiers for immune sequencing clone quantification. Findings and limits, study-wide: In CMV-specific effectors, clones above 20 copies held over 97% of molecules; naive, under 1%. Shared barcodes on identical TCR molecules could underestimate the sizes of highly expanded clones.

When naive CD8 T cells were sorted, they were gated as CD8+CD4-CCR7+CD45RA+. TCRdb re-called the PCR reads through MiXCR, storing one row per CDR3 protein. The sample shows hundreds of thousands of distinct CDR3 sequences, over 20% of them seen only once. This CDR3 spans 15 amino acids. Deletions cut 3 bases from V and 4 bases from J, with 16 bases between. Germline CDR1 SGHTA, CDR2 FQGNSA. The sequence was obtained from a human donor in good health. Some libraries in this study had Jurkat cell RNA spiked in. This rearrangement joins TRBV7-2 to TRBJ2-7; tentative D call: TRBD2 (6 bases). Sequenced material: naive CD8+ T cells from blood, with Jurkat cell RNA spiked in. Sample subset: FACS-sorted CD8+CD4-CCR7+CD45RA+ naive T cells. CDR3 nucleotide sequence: TGTGCCAGCAGCTTCGAGGATTTCGGGGGTTACGAGCAGTACTTC. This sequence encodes CASSFEDFGGYEQYF.